The 20 T cell receptor beta chains reported below all come from one sample, sequenced in a study of blood T cell repertoires in COVID-19. Repertoires were generated with immunoSEQ multiplex PCR, while TCRdb's copy carries only in-frame clones and drops some. The sample holds about 80,000 clones; around 81% are singletons and the top ten take about 16%. The sample was peripheral blood. The receptor set was obtained from a human donor in a cohort sampled during active COVID-19.

V usage is TRBV2 and J usage is TRBJ1-3; 7 nucleotides line up with TRBD1. This CDR3 region has 16 residues. V dropped 1 base and J dropped 6; count of bases not matched to a gene: 9. The germline gives CDR1 SNHLY, CDR2 FYNNEI. The CDR3: CASSEGDRVFENTIYF. The CDR3 DNA sequence: TGTGCCAGCAGTGAAGGAGACAGGGTCTTTGAAAACACCATATATTTT.

The chain combines TRBV4-1 with TRBJ2-7; 11 bases map to TRBD2. The CDR3 spans 16 residues. Germline lookup yields CDR1 MGHRA and CDR2 YSYEKL. V shed 2 bases, J shed 4 bases, and the junction held 7 bases outside the gene matches. The CDR3 protein is CASSQTTSGGIYEQYV. The DNA for the CDR3 is TGCGCCAGCAGCCAAACCACTAGCGGGGGCATTTACGAGCAGTACGTC.

The V gene is TRBV4-3, the J gene TRBJ2-5; maybe TRBD1 (5 bases). The germline V gene has CDR1 LGHNA and CDR2 YSLEER. V was cut by 5 bases and J by 3 bases, with 10 bases left in between. The CDR3 is 13 residues long. The CDR3 loop reads CASSSQTEETQYF. The CDR3 DNA reads as TGCGCCAGCAGCTCACAGACAGAAGAGACCCAGTACTTC.

J is TRBJ1-1 and V is TRBV7-2; no definite D call. The CDR3 extends over 13 amino acids. V was pared by 5 bases and J by 4 bases, with 11 bases between. Germline V gene lookup returns CDR1 SGHTA and CDR2 FQGNSA. This chain's CDR3 is CASSPFGGTEAFF. The DNA for the CDR3 is TGTGCCAGCAGCCCCTTCGGTGGCACTGAAGCTTTCTTT.

The J gene is TRBJ2-7, the V gene TRBV5-8; tentative D call: TRBD1 (6 bases). The ends were cut back, 2 bases at V and 3 bases at J, with 12 bases in the middle. The CDR3 contains 14 residues. CDR1 SGHTS and CDR2 YDEGEE come from the germline V gene. For the CDR3, the DNA is TGTGCCAGCAGCTTCCGACAGGCTAGCTACGAGCAGTACGTC. As protein: CASSFRQASYEQYV.

V gene TRBV5-6 combines with J gene TRBJ1-3; D is ambiguous. Germline CDR1 is SGHDT and CDR2 is YYEEEE. This CDR3 comprises 12 residues. The V gene lost 4 bases and the J gene lost 2 bases, with 4 bases spanning the gap. The CDR3 DNA reads as TGTGCCAGCAGCCTTACTGGAAACACCATATATTTT. Protein sequence: CASSLTGNTIYF.

Judged by abundance, this clone is medium-sized. The same CDR3 arises from other DNA sequences in this sample as well. V gene TRBV3-1 (or the pseudogene TRBV3-2) combines with J gene TRBJ1-1, with 8 bases identical to TRBD1. CDR1 and CDR2 (germline): LGHDT, YNNKEL (reference sequence). The CDR3 is 17 residues long. V trimming: 1 base; J trimming: 3 bases; junction bases outside the gene matches: 10. This CDR3 reads CASSQGGTGGKDTEAFF. The CDR3 DNA follows: TGTGCCAGCAGCCAAGGGGGGACAGGCGGCAAGGACACTGAAGCTTTCTTT.

This chain links TRBV6-2 or TRBV6-3 with TRBJ2-1; D is undetermined. The V and J ends lost 2 bases and 6 bases respectively, with 2 bases between them. Germline V gene data show CDR1 as MNHEY and CDR2 as SVGEGT. CDR3 length: 11 amino acids. As DNA, the CDR3 is TGTGCCAGCAGTTACCTCAATGAGCAGTTCTTC. Translated: CASSYLNEQFF.

V gene TRBV24-1 combines with J gene TRBJ2-1; a weak D match, TRBD1 (6 bases). V dropped 7 bases and J dropped 6 bases, with 9 bases sitting between them. Germline CDR1 reads KGHDR; CDR2 reads SFDVKD. This CDR3 has 12 residues. CDR3 nucleotides: TGTGCCACCAGGGGGGCCGTCAATGAGCAGTTCTTC. It translates to CATRGAVNEQFF.

Regarding this clone: Within the sample, other DNA sequences also encode this same CDR3. The chain has TRBV2 and TRBJ1-1, with a possible D match to TRBD1 (5 bases). Trimming shortened V by 3 bases and J by 6 bases, and 8 bases separated the two germline ends. Germline CDR1 SNHLY, CDR2 FYNNEI. This CDR3 is built from 12 residues. CDR3 protein: CASSEQGAEAFF. CDR3 DNA sequence: TGTGCCAGCAGTGAGCAGGGCGCTGAAGCTTTCTTT.

V is TRBV15 and J is TRBJ2-7; 10 bases fit TRBD2. Per the germline V gene, CDR1 is LNHNV and CDR2 is YYDKDF (reference sequence). V lost 1 base, J lost 5 bases, and 5 bases stayed unmatched. CDR3 length equals 15 residues. The CDR3 region is CATSRATSGIDEQYV. DNA for the CDR3: TGTGCCACCAGCAGAGCCACTAGCGGGATCGACGAGCAGTACGTC.

J is TRBJ2-5 and V is TRBV6-5, with no clear D. Germline assignment: CDR1 MNHEY and CDR2 SVGAGI. The CDR3 runs 15 residues. The V gene lost 0 bases and the J gene lost 2 bases, with 10 bases spanning the gap. CDR3 loop: CASSYSFSRQETQYF. In DNA form, the CDR3 reads TGTGCCAGCAGTTACTCGTTTAGCCGTCAAGAGACCCAGTACTTC.

The genes are TRBV15 and TRBJ2-2, with D possibly matching TRBD2 (6 bases). The CDR3 is made up of 16 amino acids. Germline V gene data show CDR1 as LNHNV and CDR2 as YYDKDF (reference sequence). V shed 4 bases and J shed 1 base, with 13 bases lying between them. Written as DNA, the CDR3 is TGTGCCACCAGCATCTCCAAGGGACTGAACACCGGGGAGCTGTTTTTT. Translated, it gives CATSISKGLNTGELFF.

The chain recombines TRBV19 with TRBJ1-5, with TRBD1 as a possible D gene (5 bases). CDR1 is LNHDA, CDR2 SQIVND, per germline (reference sequence). The CDR3 consists of 13 residues. The V end was cut by 2 bases, the J end by 7 bases, with 9 bases between. This chain's CDR3 is CASSIQGGQPQHF. The CDR3 DNA reads as TGTGCCAGTAGTATACAGGGAGGACAGCCCCAGCATTTT.

This clone was observed a handful of times. This chain links TRBV18 with TRBJ2-1; 11 bases line up with TRBD2. J was trimmed by 5 bases and V by 3 bases; bases with no gene match: 3. The CDR3 is made up of 15 amino acids. Germline CDR1 and CDR2: KGHSH and LQKENI. This CDR3 reads CASSPASGRHNEQFF. Written as DNA, the CDR3 is TGTGCCAGCTCACCGGCTAGCGGGAGGCACAATGAGCAGTTCTTC. Full variable domain (missing parts from reference TRBV18 and TRBJ2-1): NAGVMQNPRHLVRRRGQEARLRCSPMKGHSHVYWYRQLPEEGLKFMVYLQKENIIDESGMPKERFSAEFPKEGPSILRIQQVVRGDSAAYFCASSPASGRHNEQFFGPGTRLTVL.

This clone was counted once. The chain links TRBV5-6 to TRBJ2-1; 12 positions match TRBD2. Trimming took 5 bases from V and 8 from J; bases not matched to a gene: 14. The CDR3 consists of 17 residues. Germline values: CDR1 SGHDT, CDR2 YYEEEE. As DNA, the CDR3 is TGTGCCAGCAGTTCCGGACTAGCGGGGACGACGGGCGATGAGCAGTTCTTC. It specifies CASSSGLAGTTGDEQFF. The full variable domain, its missing parts supplied by reference TRBV5-6 and TRBJ2-1, is DAGVTQSPTHLIKTRGQQVTLRCSPKSGHDTVSWYQQALGQGPQFIFQYYEEEERQRGNFPDRFSGHQFPNYSSELNVNALLLGDSALYLCASSSGLAGTTGDEQFFGPGTRLTVL.

The rearrangement joins TRBV5-6 to TRBJ2-3; D is perhaps TRBD2 (5 bases). CDR3 size: 16 residues. Germline CDR1 reads SGHDT; CDR2 reads YYEEEE. The V end was cut by 2 bases, the J end by 0 bases, with 13 bases between. The CDR3 loop is CASSLEGGGSTDTQYF. Written as DNA, the CDR3 is TGTGCCAGCAGCTTAGAAGGTGGCGGGAGCACAGATACGCAGTATTTT.

V and J are TRBV7-9 and TRBJ2-1; unclear D gene. The CDR3 runs to 15 residues. Per germline, CDR1 SEHNR and CDR2 FQNEAQ (reference sequence). The V gene lost 0 bases and the J gene lost 8 bases, with 14 bases spanning the gap. The CDR3 loop is CASSLAVSASDEQFF. In nucleotides, the CDR3 is TGTGCCAGCAGCTTAGCTGTATCCGCGTCCGATGAGCAGTTCTTC.

The rearrangement links TRBV19 to TRBJ2-1; 10 positions agree with TRBD1. Trimming at V came to 6 bases and at J to 5 bases, leaving 7 bases not matched to a gene. The germline gives CDR1 LNHDA, CDR2 SQIVND (reference sequence). This CDR3 is 15 amino acids long. CDR3 in DNA: TGTGCCAGTAGCTGGACAGGGGGATATAACAATGAGCAGTTCTTC. Encoded protein: CASSWTGGYNNEQFF. The entire variable domain, with the rest obtained from reference TRBV19 and TRBJ2-1, is as follows: DGGITQSPKYLFRKEGQNVTLSCEQNLNHDAMYWYRQDPGQGLRLIYYSQIVNDFQKGDIAEGYSVSREKKESFPLTVTSAQKNPTAFYLCASSWTGGYNNEQFFGPGTRLTVL.

The chain has TRBV11-3 and TRBJ2-3; tentatively, D is TRBD1 (6 bases). CDR3 length: 17 amino acids. Trimming cost V 2 bases and J 0 bases, with 15 bases left between them. Germline lookup yields CDR1 SGHNT and CDR2 YENEEA. The DNA of the CDR3 is TGTGCCAGCAGCTTACGGGTCCTGGGGGCTAGCACAGATACGCAGTATTTT. Encoded protein: CASSLRVLGASTDTQYF. The whole variable domain, remainder taken from reference TRBV11-3 and TRBJ2-3, is EAGVVQSPRYKIIEKKQPVAFWCNPISGHNTLYWYLQNLGQGPELLIRYENEEAVDDSQLPKDRFSAERLKGVDSTLKIQPAELGDSAVYLCASSLRVLGASTDTQYFGPGTRLTVL.